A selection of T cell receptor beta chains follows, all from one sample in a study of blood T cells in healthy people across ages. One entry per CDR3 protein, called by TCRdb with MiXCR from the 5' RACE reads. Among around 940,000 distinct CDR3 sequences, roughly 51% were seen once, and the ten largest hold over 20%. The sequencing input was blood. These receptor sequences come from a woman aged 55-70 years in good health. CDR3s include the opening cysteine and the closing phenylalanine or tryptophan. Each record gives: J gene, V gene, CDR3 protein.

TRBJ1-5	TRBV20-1	CSARLTGTINQPQHF
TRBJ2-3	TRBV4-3	CASSQDTTSGIYTQYF
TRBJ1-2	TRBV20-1	CSTDQPPGGGAGYGYTF
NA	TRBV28	CASSPRERRSYEQYF
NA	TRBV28	CASISGGRTYEQYF
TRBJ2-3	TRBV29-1	CSLTQGFTDTQYF
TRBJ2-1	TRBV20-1	CSARSSGHSYNEQFF
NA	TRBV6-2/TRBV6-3	CASSYGVNRAYNEQYF
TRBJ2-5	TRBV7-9	CASSGLATGEQYF
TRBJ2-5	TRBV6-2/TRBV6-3	CASNRETAGEQYF
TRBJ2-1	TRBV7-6	CASSLTDSYEQFF
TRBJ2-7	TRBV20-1	CSARDELGLYEQYF
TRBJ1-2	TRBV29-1	CSVDRNGYTF
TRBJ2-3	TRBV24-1	CATSDQARFPDTQYF
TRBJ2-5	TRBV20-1	CSAGRTGETQYF
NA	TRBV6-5	CASSKSGTVPYEQYF
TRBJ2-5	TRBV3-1	CATSGIGETQYF
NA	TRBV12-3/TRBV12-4	CASSVLEVTEQFF
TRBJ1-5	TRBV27	CASERGGSNQPQHF
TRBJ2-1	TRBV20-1	CSALTRAWAYNEQFF
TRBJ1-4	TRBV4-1	CASSQASGANPANEKLFF
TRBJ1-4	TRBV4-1	CASSLRHTATSEKLFF
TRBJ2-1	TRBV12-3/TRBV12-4	CASSGRINEQFF
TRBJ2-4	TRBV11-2	CASSQTSGSSDIQYF
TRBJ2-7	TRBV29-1	CSVGYSGGVITSYEQYF
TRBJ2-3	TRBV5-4	CASSPGGATQYF
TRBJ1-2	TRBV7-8	CASSLGEHGYTF
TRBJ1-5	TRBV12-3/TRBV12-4	CASSSGMGQPQHF
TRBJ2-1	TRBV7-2	CASSFTSWSEQFF
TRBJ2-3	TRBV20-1	CSARDPSGPDTQYF
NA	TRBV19	CASSMDRGLYEQYF
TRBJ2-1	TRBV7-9	CASSLEGQGNHEQFF
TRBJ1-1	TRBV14	CASSQERLGGPRSTEAFF
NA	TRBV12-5	CASGLGTGGHEQYF
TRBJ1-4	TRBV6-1	CASREAGDEKLFF
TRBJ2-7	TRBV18	CASSPPQIYEQYF
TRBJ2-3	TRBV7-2	CASSPKSGVGTDTQYF
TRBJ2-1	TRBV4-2	CASSQELFAVSREQFF
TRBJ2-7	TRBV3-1	CASSQRDKASYEQYF
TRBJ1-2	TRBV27	CASSFWASRSYGYTF
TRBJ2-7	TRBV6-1	CASSEGQTYEQYF
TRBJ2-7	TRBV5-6	CASSSTTGQVDSYEQYF
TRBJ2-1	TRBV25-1	CASKGSIPGLAGISSYNEQFF
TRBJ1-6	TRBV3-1	CASSRTKYSPLHF
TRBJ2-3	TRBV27	CASRVMGDTQYF
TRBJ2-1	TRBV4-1	CASSQDEGFVLYEQFF
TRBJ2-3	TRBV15	CAVRTGRSTDTQYF
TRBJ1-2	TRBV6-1	CASNSGGDYGYTF
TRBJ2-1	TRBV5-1	CASSPIGVARAYNEQFF
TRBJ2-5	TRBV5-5	CASSDGTGIEAQYF
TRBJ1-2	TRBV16	CASGPTGENTF
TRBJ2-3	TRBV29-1	CSVPIGAIPRYF
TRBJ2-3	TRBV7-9	CASSLISGDTQYF
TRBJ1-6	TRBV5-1	CASTIGQADSPLHF